These 27 T cell receptor beta chains share one sample of origin, sequenced in a study of response to subunit inactivated influenza vaccine. One entry per CDR3 protein, called by TCRdb with MiXCR from the RT-PCR reads. The sample carries approximately 530,000 distinct CDR3 sequences, around 8% recorded once. Source: PBMCs from blood, taken around 25 months after vaccination. The receptors here all came from a man aged 50-75 years who received an inactivated influenza vaccine.

The chain employs TRBV7-8 and TRBJ2-1; 8 bases map to TRBD2. The CDR3 is 16 amino acids. V lost 4 bases and J lost 8; bases outside the gene matches: 13. Germline V gives CDR1 SGHVS, CDR2 FQNEAQ. CDR3 amino acids: CASSSLGTGGKYEQFF. In DNA, the CDR3 is TGTGCCAGCAGCTCCCTTGGGACGGGAGGGAAGTATGAGCAGTTCTTC.

This clonotype showed up many times. The chain has TRBV25-1 and TRBJ2-2; 7 bases agree with TRBD2. Germline CDR1 MGHDK, CDR2 SYGVNS. The CDR3 is made up of 16 amino acids. With V trimmed by 6 bases and J by 2 bases, 9 bases remained unmatched. The CDR3 nucleotides read TGTGCCAGCAGCCACCAACGGGGGGTTAACACCGGGGAGCTGTTTTTT. Encoded protein: CASSHQRGVNTGELFF.

This clonotype was counted a few times. The V call is TRBV27, the J call TRBJ2-3; 14 bases agree with TRBD2. The V gene's germline CDR1 is MNHEY and CDR2 SMNVEV (reference sequence). The CDR3 has 15 residues. V was pared by 6 bases and J by 8 bases, with 7 bases of the junction left unmatched. Written as DNA, the CDR3 is TGTGCCAGCAGAAAGGGACTAGCGGGAGTGGGTACGCAGTATTTT. Encoded protein: CASRKGLAGVGTQYF.

In its sample, this clonotype was seen many times. The chain carries TRBV12-3 or TRBV12-4 and TRBJ2-7; D perhaps matches TRBD2 (7 bases). V shed 3 bases and J shed 3 bases, with 18 bases lying between them. This CDR3 comprises 16 residues. The CDR3 bases are TGTGCCAGCAGTTTCTTGAGCGGGACAATTGGCTACGAGCAGTACTTC. Translating gives CASSFLSGTIGYEQYF.

This clonotype was seen a few times. The chain is built from TRBV21-1 and TRBJ1-1. TRBV21-1 is a documented pseudogene. The CDR3 is 11 amino acids. The CDR3 here is CASGSRTEAFF. The CDR3 nucleotides read TGTGCCAGCGGTTCGAGGACTGAAGCTTTCTTT.

This clonotype occurred a few times. Mismatch with germline at one junction end may stem from a read error. The rearrangement uses TRBV28 and TRBJ2-3; D is perhaps TRBD1 (5 bases). This CDR3 comprises 14 residues. The germline CDR1 and CDR2 sequences are MDHEN and SYDVKM. The CDR3 sequence: CASNLRGVNPSQYF. CDR3 in DNA: TGTGCCAGCAATTTAAGGGGTGTAAATCCGTCGCAGTATTTT.

The chain recombines TRBV29-1 with TRBJ2-5; D is perhaps TRBD1 (6 bases). V lost 0 bases and J lost 2, with 16 bases in between. The CDR3 sequence is 16 residues long. CDR1 SQVTM and CDR2 ANQGSEA come from the germline V gene. The CDR3 here is CSVEDEQGGGQETQYF. Here the CDR3 DNA reads TGCAGCGTTGAAGATGAACAGGGCGGTGGGCAAGAGACCCAGTACTTC.

This clonotype occurred a few times. The chain links TRBV20-1 to TRBJ2-1; 8 nucleotides match TRBD2. J was trimmed by 9 bases and V by 3 bases; bases with no gene match: 7. This CDR3 spans 13 amino acids. CDR1 DFQATT and CDR2 SNEGSKA come from the germline V gene (reference sequence). CDR3 sequence reads: CSASGGGRGEQFF. The CDR3 nucleotides read TGCAGTGCTAGCGGGGGGGGAAGGGGTGAGCAGTTCTTC.

J is TRBJ2-2 and V is TRBV11-2, with 9 bases matching TRBD1. Germline V gene sequence: CDR1 SGHAT, CDR2 FQNNGV. V lost 5 bases, J lost 6 bases, and 13 bases stayed unmatched. The CDR3 loop spans 17 amino acids. CDR3 coding DNA: TGTGCCAGCAGCCGAACCAAACCGGGACAGGGTTCCGGGGAGCTGTTTTTT. This gives the protein CASSRTKPGQGSGELFF.

The table lists this clonotype with a few counts. V usage is TRBV7-2 and J usage is TRBJ2-2, with D hard to call. Trimming removed 4 bases from V and 7 bases from J, with 7 bases in between. The CDR3 totals 12 residues. The germline gives CDR1 SGHTA, CDR2 FQGNSA. This CDR3 reads CASSYFVGELFF. The CDR3 bases are TGTGCCAGCAGCTACTTTGTCGGGGAGCTGTTTTTT.

This clonotype was seen a handful of times. The rearrangement links TRBV29-1 to TRBJ2-1; D possibly uses TRBD1 or TRBD2 (5 bases each). This CDR3 has 12 amino acids. Looked up from germline, CDR1 is SQVTM and CDR2 is ANQGSEA. The CDR3, as DNA: TGCAGTGCTGGGGGTACCTACAATGAGCAGTTCTTC. Its translation: CSAGGTYNEQFF.

The CDR3 loop is CAIQRREDSYEQYF. CDR3 coding DNA: TGTGCCATCCAGCGGCGGGAGGACTCCTACGAGCAGTACTTC. The rearrangement uses TRBV10-3 and TRBJ2-7; 8 nucleotides match TRBD2. The V segment lost 8 bases and the J segment 0 bases; nucleotides outside the gene matches: 6. This CDR3 has 14 amino acids. The V gene's germline CDR1 is ENHRY and CDR2 SYGVKD.

This clonotype was observed many times. V gene TRBV11-2 combines with J gene TRBJ1-6; 7 bases are a match to TRBD1. This CDR3 is 13 amino acids long. V was clipped by 7 bases and J by 6 bases; unmatched bases: 3. Per the germline V gene, CDR1 is SGHAT and CDR2 is FQNNGV. CDR3 sequence: CASKGQPNSPLHF. CDR3 nucleotides: TGTGCCAGCAAGGGACAGCCTAATTCACCCCTCCACTTT.

In its sample, this clonotype was seen a few times. The rearrangement uses TRBV19 and TRBJ2-4, with TRBD2 as a possible D gene (5 bases). This CDR3 region has 14 residues. V was pared by 3 bases and J by 3 bases, with 9 bases between. Germline assignment: CDR1 LNHDA and CDR2 SQIVND (reference sequence). CDR3 loop: CASSISGNKNIQYF. In DNA form, the CDR3 reads TGTGCCAGTAGTATTTCGGGGAACAAAAACATTCAGTACTTC.

This clonotype has only a few counts. The genes are TRBV3-1 and TRBJ2-6; TRBD1 might be the D (5 bases). CDR1 and CDR2 from the germline V gene are LGHDT and YNNKEL (reference sequence). Trimming left V 1 base short and J 0 bases short, with 10 bases between. The CDR3 is made up of 17 amino acids. The CDR3 loop is CASSQAPDSSGANVLTF. CDR3 nucleotides: TGTGCCAGCAGCCAAGCTCCCGACAGCTCTGGGGCCAACGTCCTGACTTTC.

This clonotype was observed at least ten times. V gene TRBV3-1 combines with J gene TRBJ2-3, with D unclear. This CDR3 has 12 residues. Trimming left V 5 bases short and J 4 bases short, with 7 bases between. Germline-derived CDR1 and CDR2 are LGHDT and YNNKEL (reference sequence). CDR3 nucleotide sequence: TGTGCCAGCAGCTCGGGTCCAGATACGCAGTATTTT. Its translation is CASSSGPDTQYF.

This clonotype was counted only a few times. The chain has TRBV3-1 and TRBJ1-2; D gene uncertain. CDR1 is LGHDT, CDR2 YNNKEL, per germline (reference sequence). V was cut by 1 base and J by 2 bases, with 17 bases left in between. The length of the CDR3 is 17 residues. In DNA, the CDR3 is TGTGCCAGCAGCCAAGGCAGGCCTTACACAGAGAACTATGGCTACACCTTC. Its translation is CASSQGRPYTENYGYTF. The entire variable domain, with the rest obtained from reference TRBV3-1 and TRBJ1-2, is as follows: DTAVSQTPKYLVTQMGNDKSIKCEQNLGHDTMYWYKQDSKKFLKIMFSYNNKELIINETVPNRFSPKSPDKAHLNLHINSLELGDSAVYFCASSQGRPYTENYGYTFGSGTRLTVV.

The rearrangement joins TRBV20-1 to TRBJ2-1; 10 bases line up with TRBD2. CDR1 is DFQATT, CDR2 SNEGSKA, per germline (reference sequence). CDR3 size: 14 residues. With 6 bases clipped from V and 6 bases from J, the junction kept 8 bases outside the gene matches. CDR3: CSAPHPSGSNEQFF. CDR3 coding DNA: TGCAGTGCCCCACATCCTAGCGGGAGCAATGAGCAGTTCTTC.

The table lists this clonotype with many counts. V usage is TRBV28 and J usage is TRBJ1-6; 9 bases are shared with TRBD1. The trim removed 1 base at V and 10 bases at J, leaving 14 bases unmatched. CDR3 size: 18 residues. Per germline, CDR1 MDHEN and CDR2 SYDVKM. CDR3 DNA sequence: TGTGCCAGCAGTTTATCGACTGGACAGGGGCCTAATGGGTCACCCCTCCACTTT. Its translation is CASSLSTGQGPNGSPLHF.

V and J are TRBV12-3 or TRBV12-4 and TRBJ2-7; 9 nucleotides line up with TRBD1. The CDR3 is 14 residues long. The V gene end was trimmed by 7 bases and the J gene end by 9 bases; junction bases not matched to a gene: 13. The CDR3 DNA is TGTGCCAGCACACCGGGACAGGGACCCCTAGGGCAGTACTTC. Amino acid sequence: CASTPGQGPLGQYF.

This clonotype has more than one count but fewer than ten. This CDR3 is CASSQDYATDTQYF. The CDR3 nucleotides read TGCGCCAGCAGCCAAGACTATGCCACAGATACGCAGTATTTT. The rearrangement links TRBV4-3 to TRBJ2-3; D gene ambiguous. Germline CDR1 reads LGHNA; CDR2 reads YSLEER. Trimming took off 0 bases at V and 2 bases at J, with 6 bases between the two ends. There are 14 residues in the CDR3.

This clonotype was seen a handful of times. The chain uses TRBV18 and TRBJ2-3; D is possibly TRBD1 (6 bases). The CDR3 has 18 amino acids. The germline V gene encodes CDR1 KGHSH and CDR2 LQKENI. With 3 bases removed from V and 1 base from J, the gap between germline ends came to 20 bases. CDR3: CASSPLSGTQRGTDTQYF. The CDR3 DNA sequence: TGTGCCAGCTCACCTCTTTCCGGGACACAACGGGGCACAGATACGCAGTATTTT.

The chain recombines TRBV7-9 with TRBJ1-4; no firm D call. Deletions cut 6 bases from V and 3 bases from J, with 11 bases between. From germline, CDR1 is SEHNR and CDR2 FQNEAQ (reference sequence). This CDR3 has 14 amino acids. The CDR3 DNA is TGTGCCAGCAGGAAAGACGGAGCTAATGAAAAACTGTTTTTT. Translated: CASRKDGANEKLFF.

On this clonotype itself: Possible read error: a much larger clone is one base away. The V call is TRBV5-1, the J call TRBJ2-7; D might be TRBD1 (5 bases). The CDR3 is 15 residues long. Germline assignment: CDR1 SGHRS and CDR2 YFSETQ. CDR3 in DNA: TGCGCCAGCAGCTTAGATAGACAGCGTTCCTGCGAGCAGTACTTC. It translates to CASSLDRQRSCEQYF.

In this sample, this clonotype turned up a few times. The chain joins TRBV5-1 to TRBJ2-7; D gene ambiguous. The CDR3 spans 15 residues. Germline V CDR1 and CDR2: SGHRS, YFSETQ. With 5 bases removed from V and 0 bases from J, the gap between germline ends came to 15 bases. The CDR3 sequence is CASRITTTNSYEQYF. The CDR3 nucleotides read TGCGCCAGCAGGATAACAACTACGAACTCCTACGAGCAGTACTTC.

This clonotype was observed a handful of times. CDR3 loop: CASSLARLANEKLFF. CDR3 DNA sequence: TGTGCCAGCAGCTTAGCGAGGCTGGCTAATGAAAAACTGTTTTTT. J is TRBJ1-4 and V is TRBV7-2; D gene ambiguous. In germline, CDR1 is SGHTA, CDR2 FQGNSA. The CDR3 runs to 15 residues. V lost 0 bases and J 3 bases, leaving 8 bases between the germline ends.

The sample holds a few counts of this clonotype. This sequence joins TRBV5-1 and TRBJ2-7, with 14 nucleotides matching TRBD2. With V trimmed by 4 bases and J by 4 bases, 10 bases remained unmatched. Per the germline V gene, CDR1 is SGHRS and CDR2 is YFSETQ. The CDR3 runs to 17 residues. The CDR3 DNA reads TGCGCCAGCAGCCGAACCGGGACTAGCGGGGGTCTATACGAGCAGTACTTC. The encoded protein is CASSRTGTSGGLYEQYF.